This T cell receptor (beta chain) was obtained from a study of blood T cell repertoires in COVID-19. Original handling: Amplification with reference gene primers provided the estimates of nucleated cell counts. Assay: immunoSEQ multiplex PCR; the TCRdb copy retains only in-frame clones and omits some. V and J calls plus clone size are reproduced from that table; the DNA served to infer D and trimming. This table has fewer than 650,000 clones, 85% to 90% appearing once. The CDR3 loop spans 15 amino acids. The V end lost 4 bases, the J end lost 2 bases, and 13 bases lay between the germline ends. Germline V gene sequence: CDR1 SGHVS, CDR2 FNYEAQ.

The source of this sequence is a woman in her 50s with COVID-19, enrolled during active disease. Source material: peripheral blood. V is TRBV7-6 and J is TRBJ2-3; D gene unclear. Here the CDR3 DNA reads TGTGCCAGCAGCTCCCCGGGTAGCCCCACAGATACGCAGTATTTT. Its translation is CASSSPGSPTDTQYF.